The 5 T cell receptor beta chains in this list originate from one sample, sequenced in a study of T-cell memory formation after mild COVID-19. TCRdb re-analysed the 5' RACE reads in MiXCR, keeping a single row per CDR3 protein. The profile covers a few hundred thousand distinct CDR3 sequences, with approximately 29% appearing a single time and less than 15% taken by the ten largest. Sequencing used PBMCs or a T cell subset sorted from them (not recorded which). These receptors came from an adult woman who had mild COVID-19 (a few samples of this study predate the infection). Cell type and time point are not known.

The CDR3 DNA reads as TGTGCCAGCAGCCCCTCGGGGACTGATCAGCCCCAGCATTTT. It is translated as CASSPSGTDQPQHF. The J gene is TRBJ1-5, the V gene TRBV12-3 or TRBV12-4, with a possible D match to TRBD1 (5 bases). Trimming left V 6 bases short and J 5 bases short, with 14 bases between. The CDR3 is 14 amino acids.

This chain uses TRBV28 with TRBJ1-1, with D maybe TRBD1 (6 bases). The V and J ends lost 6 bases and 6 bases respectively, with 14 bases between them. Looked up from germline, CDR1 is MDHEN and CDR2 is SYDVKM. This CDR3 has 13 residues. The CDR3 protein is CASRFWGAPEAFF. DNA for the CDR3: TGTGCCAGCAGGTTTTGGGGGGCGCCTGAAGCTTTCTTT.

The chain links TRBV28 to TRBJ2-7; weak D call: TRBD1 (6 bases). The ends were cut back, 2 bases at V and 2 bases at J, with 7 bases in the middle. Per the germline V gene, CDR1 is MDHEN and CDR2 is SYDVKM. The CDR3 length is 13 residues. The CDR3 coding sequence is TGTGCCAGCAGTTTAAGGACAGCCTACGAGCAGTACTTC. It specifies CASSLRTAYEQYF.

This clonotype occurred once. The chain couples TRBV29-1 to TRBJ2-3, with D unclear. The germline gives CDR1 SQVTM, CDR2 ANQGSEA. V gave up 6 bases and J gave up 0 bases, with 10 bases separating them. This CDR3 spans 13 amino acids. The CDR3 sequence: CSVLTSSTDTQYF. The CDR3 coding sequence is TGCAGCGTCCTCACCTCTAGCACAGATACGCAGTATTTT.

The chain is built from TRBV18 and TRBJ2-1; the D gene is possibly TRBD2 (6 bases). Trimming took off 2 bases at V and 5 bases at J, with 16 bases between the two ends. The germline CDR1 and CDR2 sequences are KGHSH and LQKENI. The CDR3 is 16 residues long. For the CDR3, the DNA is TGTGCCAGCTCACCATGGAGGGAGACACTTAACAATGAGCAGTTCTTC. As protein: CASSPWRETLNNEQFF.